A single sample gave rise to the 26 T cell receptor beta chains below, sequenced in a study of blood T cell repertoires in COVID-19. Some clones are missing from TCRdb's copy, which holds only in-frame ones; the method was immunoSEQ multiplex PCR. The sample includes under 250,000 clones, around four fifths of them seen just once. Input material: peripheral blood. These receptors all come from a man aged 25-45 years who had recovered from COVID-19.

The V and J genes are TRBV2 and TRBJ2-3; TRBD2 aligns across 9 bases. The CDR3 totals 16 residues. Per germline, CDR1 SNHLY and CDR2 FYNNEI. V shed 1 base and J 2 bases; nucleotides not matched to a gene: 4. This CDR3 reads CASSEGLAGDTDTQYF. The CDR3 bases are TGTGCCAGCAGTGAAGGCTTAGCGGGAGACACAGATACGCAGTATTTT.

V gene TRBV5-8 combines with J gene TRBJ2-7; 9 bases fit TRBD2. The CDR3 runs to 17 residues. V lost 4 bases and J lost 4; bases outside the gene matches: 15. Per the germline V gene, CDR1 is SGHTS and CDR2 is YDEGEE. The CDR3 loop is CASSPQWGGGAGYEQYV. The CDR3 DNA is TGTGCCAGCAGCCCGCAGTGGGGCGGGGGGGCAGGTTACGAGCAGTACGTC.

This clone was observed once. CDR3 residues: CAISERDSETEAFF. The DNA of the CDR3 is TGTGCCATCAGTGAACGGGACAGTGAGACTGAAGCTTTCTTT. The chain employs TRBV10-3 and TRBJ1-1; 7 nucleotides match TRBD1. The CDR3 spans 14 residues. The germline V gene encodes CDR1 ENHRY and CDR2 SYGVKD. V dropped 3 bases and J dropped 5; count of bases not matched to a gene: 6.

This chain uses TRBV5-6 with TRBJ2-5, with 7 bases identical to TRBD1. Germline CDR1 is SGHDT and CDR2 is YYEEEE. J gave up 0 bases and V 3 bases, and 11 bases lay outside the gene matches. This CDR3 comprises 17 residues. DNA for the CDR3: TGTGCCAGCAGCTACCGTTTGGGGACAGCCGACCAAGAGACCCAGTACTTC. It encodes CASSYRLGTADQETQYF.

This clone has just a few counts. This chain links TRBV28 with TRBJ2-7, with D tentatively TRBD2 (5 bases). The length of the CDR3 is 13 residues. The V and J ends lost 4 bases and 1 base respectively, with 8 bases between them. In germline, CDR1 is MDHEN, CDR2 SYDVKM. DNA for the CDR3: TGTGCCAGCAGTTCGGGGTTGTCCTACGAGCAGTACGTC. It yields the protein CASSSGLSYEQYV.

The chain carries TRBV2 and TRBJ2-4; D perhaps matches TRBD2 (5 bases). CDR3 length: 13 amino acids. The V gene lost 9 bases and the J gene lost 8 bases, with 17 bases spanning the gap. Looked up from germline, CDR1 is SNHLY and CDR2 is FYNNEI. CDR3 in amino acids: CASAYQEEDIQYF. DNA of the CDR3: TGTGCCAGTGCCTATCAGGAGGAGGACATTCAGTACTTC.

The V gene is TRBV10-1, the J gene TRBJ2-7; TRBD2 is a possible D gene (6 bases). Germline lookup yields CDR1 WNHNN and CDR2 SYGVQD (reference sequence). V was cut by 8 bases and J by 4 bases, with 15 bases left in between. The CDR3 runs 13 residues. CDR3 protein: CASFRRVVYEQYV. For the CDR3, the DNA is TGCGCCAGCTTCCGGAGGGTGGTTTACGAGCAGTACGTC.

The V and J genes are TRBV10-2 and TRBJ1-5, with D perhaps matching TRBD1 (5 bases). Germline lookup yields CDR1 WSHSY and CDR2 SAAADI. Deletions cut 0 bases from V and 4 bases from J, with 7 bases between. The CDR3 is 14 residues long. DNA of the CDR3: TGCGCCAGCAGTGAGTCGAACAGGAATCAGCCCCAGCATTTT. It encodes CASSESNRNQPQHF.

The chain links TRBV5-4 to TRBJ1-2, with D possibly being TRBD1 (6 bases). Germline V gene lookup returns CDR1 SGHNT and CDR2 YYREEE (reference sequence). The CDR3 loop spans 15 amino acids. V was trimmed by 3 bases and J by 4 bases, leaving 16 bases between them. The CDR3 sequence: CASSSSTGDLYGYTF. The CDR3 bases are TGTGCCAGCAGCTCCTCGACAGGAGACCTCTATGGCTACACCTTC.

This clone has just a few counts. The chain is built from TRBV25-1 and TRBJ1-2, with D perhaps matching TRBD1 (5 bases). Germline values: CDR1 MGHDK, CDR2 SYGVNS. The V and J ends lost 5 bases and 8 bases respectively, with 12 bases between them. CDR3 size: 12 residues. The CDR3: CASSPGNRGYTF. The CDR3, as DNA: TGTGCCAGCAGTCCAGGGAATCGGGGCTACACCTTC.

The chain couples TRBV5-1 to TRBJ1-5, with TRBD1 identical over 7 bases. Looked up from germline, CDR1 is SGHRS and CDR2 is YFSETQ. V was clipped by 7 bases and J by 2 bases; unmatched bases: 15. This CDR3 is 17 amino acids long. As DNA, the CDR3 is TGCGCCAGCGAATTCACAAGGCCCCAGGGGGGCAATCAGCCCCAGCATTTT. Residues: CASEFTRPQGGNQPQHF.

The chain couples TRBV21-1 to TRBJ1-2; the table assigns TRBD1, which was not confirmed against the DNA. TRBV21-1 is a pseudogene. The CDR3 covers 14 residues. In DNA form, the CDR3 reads TGTGCCAGCCGAAAGGGACAGGCCGGGATTGGCTACACCTTC. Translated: CASRKGQAGIGYTF.

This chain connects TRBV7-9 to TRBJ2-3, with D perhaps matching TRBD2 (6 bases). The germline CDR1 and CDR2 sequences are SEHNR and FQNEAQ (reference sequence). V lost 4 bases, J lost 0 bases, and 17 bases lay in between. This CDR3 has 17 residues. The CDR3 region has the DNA TGTGCCAGCAGCTCCTGGTGGGGGGAGAGTAGCACAGATACGCAGTATTTT. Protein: CASSSWWGESSTDTQYF.

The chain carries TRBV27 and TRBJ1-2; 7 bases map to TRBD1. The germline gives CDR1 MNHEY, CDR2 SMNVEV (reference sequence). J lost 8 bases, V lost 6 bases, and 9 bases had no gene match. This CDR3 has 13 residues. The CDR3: CASSLDREMGYTF. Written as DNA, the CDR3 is TGTGCCAGCAGCCTCGACAGGGAGATGGGCTACACCTTC.

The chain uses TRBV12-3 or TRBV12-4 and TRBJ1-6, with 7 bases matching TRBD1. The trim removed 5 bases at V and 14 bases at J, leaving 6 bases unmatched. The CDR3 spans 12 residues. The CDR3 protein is CASSNRGESLHF. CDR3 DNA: TGTGCCAGCAGTAACAGGGGTGAGTCCCTCCACTTT.

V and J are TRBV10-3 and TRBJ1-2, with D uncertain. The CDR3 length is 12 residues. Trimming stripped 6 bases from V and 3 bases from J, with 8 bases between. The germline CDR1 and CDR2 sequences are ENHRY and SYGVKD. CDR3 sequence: CAIRKADYGYTF. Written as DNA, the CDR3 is TGTGCCATCAGAAAAGCTGACTATGGCTACACCTTC.

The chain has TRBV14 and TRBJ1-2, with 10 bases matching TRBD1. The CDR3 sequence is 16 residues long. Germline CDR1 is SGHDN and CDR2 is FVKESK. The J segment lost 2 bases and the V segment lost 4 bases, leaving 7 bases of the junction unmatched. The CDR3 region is CASSRRQGAFNYGYTF. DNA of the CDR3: TGTGCCAGCAGCCGACGACAGGGGGCTTTCAACTATGGCTACACCTTC.

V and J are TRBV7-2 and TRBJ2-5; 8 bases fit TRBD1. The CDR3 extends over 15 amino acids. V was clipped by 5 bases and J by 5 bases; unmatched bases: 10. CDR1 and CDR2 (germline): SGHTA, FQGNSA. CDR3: CASSDDRGWKETQYF. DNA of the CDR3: TGTGCCAGCAGCGACGACAGGGGTTGGAAGGAGACCCAGTACTTC.

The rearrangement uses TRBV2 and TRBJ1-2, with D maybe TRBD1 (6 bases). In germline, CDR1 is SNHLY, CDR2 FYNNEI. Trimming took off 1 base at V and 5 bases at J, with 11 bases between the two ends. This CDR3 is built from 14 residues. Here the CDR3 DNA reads TGTGCCAGCAGTGAAGGGACACAGGGTTATGGCTACACCTTC. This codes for CASSEGTQGYGYTF.

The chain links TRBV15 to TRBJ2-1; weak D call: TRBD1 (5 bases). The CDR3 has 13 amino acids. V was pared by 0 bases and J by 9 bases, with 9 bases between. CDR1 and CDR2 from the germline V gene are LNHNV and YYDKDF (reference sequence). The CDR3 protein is CATSRDLGVEQFF. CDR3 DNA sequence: TGTGCCACCAGCAGAGATTTAGGGGTTGAGCAGTTCTTC.

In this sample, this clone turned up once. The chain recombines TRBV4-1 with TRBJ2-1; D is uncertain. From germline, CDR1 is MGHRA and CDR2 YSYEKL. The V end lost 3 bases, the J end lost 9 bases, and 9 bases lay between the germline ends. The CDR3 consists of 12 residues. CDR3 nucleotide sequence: TGCGCCAGCAGCCAGGAGATCGGTGAGCAGTTCTTC. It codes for CASSQEIGEQFF.

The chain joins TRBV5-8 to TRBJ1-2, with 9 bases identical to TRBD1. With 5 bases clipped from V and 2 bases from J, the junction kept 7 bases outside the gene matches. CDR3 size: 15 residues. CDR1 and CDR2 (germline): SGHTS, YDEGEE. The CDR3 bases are TGTGCCAGCAGGAGGACAGGGGCAAGCAACTATGGCTACACCTTC. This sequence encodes CASRRTGASNYGYTF. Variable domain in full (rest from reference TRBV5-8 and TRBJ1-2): EAGVTQSPTHLIKTRGQQATLRCSPISGHTSVYWYQQALGLGLQFLLWYDEGEERNRGNFPPRFSGRQFPNYSSELNVNALELEDSALYLCASRRTGASNYGYTFGSGTRLTVV.

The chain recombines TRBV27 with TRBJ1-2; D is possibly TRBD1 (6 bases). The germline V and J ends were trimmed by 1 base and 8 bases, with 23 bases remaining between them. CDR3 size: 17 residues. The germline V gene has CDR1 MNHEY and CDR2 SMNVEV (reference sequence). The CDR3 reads CASSLYYRGQRAVGYTF. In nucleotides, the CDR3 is TGTGCCAGCAGTTTATATTATCGAGGACAGAGGGCTGTCGGCTACACCTTC.

CDR3 region: CAISDGSDRQPQHF. For the CDR3, the DNA is TGTGCCATCAGTGATGGCTCCGATCGTCAGCCCCAGCATTTT. The chain employs TRBV10-3 and TRBJ1-5, with D unresolved. The CDR3 has 14 residues. Per the germline V gene, CDR1 is ENHRY and CDR2 is SYGVKD. V lost 3 bases and J 6 bases, leaving 12 bases between the germline ends.

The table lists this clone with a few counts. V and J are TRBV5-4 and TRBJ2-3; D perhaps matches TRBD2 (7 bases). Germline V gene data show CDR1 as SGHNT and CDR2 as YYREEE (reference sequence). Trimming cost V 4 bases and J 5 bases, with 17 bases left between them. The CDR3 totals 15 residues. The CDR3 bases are TGTGCCAGCAGCCCGGCGGGGGCCGGAGGAGATACGCAGTATTTT. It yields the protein CASSPAGAGGDTQYF. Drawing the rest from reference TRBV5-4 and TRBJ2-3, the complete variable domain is ETGVTQSPTHLIKTRGQQVTLRCSSQSGHNTVSWYQQALGQGPQFIFQYYREEENGRGNFPPRFSGLQFPNYSSELNVNALELDDSALYLCASSPAGAGGDTQYFGPGTRLTVL.

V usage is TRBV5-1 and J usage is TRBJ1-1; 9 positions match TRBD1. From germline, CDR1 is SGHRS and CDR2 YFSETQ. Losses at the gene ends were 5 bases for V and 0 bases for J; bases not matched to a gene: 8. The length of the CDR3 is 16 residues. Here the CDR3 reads CASSPGQGLLNTEAFF. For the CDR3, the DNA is TGCGCCAGCAGTCCGGGACAGGGACTATTGAACACTGAAGCTTTCTTT.